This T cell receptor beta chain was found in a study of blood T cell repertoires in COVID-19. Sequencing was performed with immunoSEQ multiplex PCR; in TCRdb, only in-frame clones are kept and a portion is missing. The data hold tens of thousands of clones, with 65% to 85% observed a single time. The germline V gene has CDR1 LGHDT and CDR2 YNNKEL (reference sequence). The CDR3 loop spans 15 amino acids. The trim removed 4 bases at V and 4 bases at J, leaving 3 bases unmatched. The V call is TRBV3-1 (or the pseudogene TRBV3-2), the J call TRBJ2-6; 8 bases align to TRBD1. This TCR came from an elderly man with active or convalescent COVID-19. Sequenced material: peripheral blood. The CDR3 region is CASSPGGSGANVLTF. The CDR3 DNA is TGTGCCAGCAGCCCAGGGGGCTCAGGGGCCAACGTCCTGACTTTC.